This T cell receptor (beta chain) was recovered during a study of blood T cells in healthy people across ages. Study-wide background: Through template switching, about one barcoded beta molecule was captured per two T cells, as measured in model experiments.

The V end was cut by 4 bases, the J end by 7 bases, with 16 bases between. This CDR3 is 15 amino acids long. Germline V gives CDR1 SGHTA, CDR2 FQGNSA. The individuals who served as donors were healthy Caucasians living in Russia, aged roughly 6 to 90. Per sample, a minimum of 6 million PBMCs were isolated. Through a sample-barcoded 5' primer and a J-beta primer mix, a second PCR was run for 7 to 11 cycles. Sequencing of every sample gave 3 million or more CDR3-containing paired-end reads. From the 5' RACE reads, TCRdb called clonotypes with MiXCR, one entry per CDR3 protein. Of around 870,000 distinct CDR3 sequences listed, more than 25% were seen once; the top ten hold 15% to 20%.

Sequencing was performed on blood. V usage is TRBV7-2 and J usage is TRBJ2-2; no firm D call. The sequence was collected from a woman aged 80 or over in good health. The CDR3 here is CASSSGRANHGELFF. The CDR3 nucleotides are TGTGCCAGCAGCTCTGGACGAGCCAACCACGGGGAGCTGTTTTTT.